This is a list of T cell receptor beta chains from one sample in a study of T cell repertoires in cytomegalovirus infection. TCRdb analysed the reads with MiXCR anew, one entry per CDR3 protein. The profile covers around 170,000 distinct CDR3 sequences, with approximately 17% appearing a single time and 15% to 20% taken by the ten largest. Sequenced input: CD8+ T cells from PBMCs. These receptors originate from a human donor in good health (CMV status not recorded). Some clones in this sample may be carry-over from other donors' samples. Each CDR3 is given with its conserved first and last residue. Each record gives: CDR3 length, V gene, J gene, D gene, clone size, CDR3 DNA, CDR3 protein. The D gene is left open where the match is weak. Only some rows state a clone size, as once, few, many or a class for expanded clones.

length: 13
V: TRBV6-2/TRBV6-3
J: TRBJ2-5
D: NA
size: NA
DNA: TGTGCCAGCAGTTACTTAATTGGAGGGACCCAGTACTTC
CDR3: CASSYLIGGTQYF

length: 14
V: TRBV4-3
J: TRBJ2-1
D: TRBD2
size: few
DNA: TGCGCCAGCAGCGGACTAGCGGGAGGGGGTGAGCAGTTCTTC
CDR3: CASSGLAGGGEQFF

length: 11
V: TRBV7-9
J: TRBJ2-3
D: NA
size: NA
DNA: TGTGCCAGCAGCTTCCCAGATACGCAGTATTTT
CDR3: CASSFPDTQYF

length: 13
V: TRBV6-2/TRBV6-3
J: TRBJ2-7
D: TRBD2
size: few
DNA: TGTGCCAGCAGTACGAGGGACTACTACGAGCAGTACTTC
CDR3: CASSTRDYYEQYF

length: 14
V: TRBV7-8
J: TRBJ2-1
D: TRBD2
size: few
DNA: TGTGCCAGCAGCCCCGCGGGACTAGAGGGTGAGCAGTTCTTC
CDR3: CASSPAGLEGEQFF

length: 15
V: TRBV7-3
J: TRBJ2-1
D: TRBD2
size: few
DNA: TGTGCCAGCAGCCTAGCGGGGGGAAGTCTCAATGAGCAGTTCTTC
CDR3: CASSLAGGSLNEQFF

length: 15
V: TRBV4-1
J: TRBJ2-1
D: TRBD2
size: few
DNA: TGCGCCAGCAGCTTTTCAGCGGGGGGCTACAATGAGCAGTTCTTC
CDR3: CASSFSAGGYNEQFF

length: 14
V: TRBV7-8
J: TRBJ2-7
D: NA
size: many
DNA: TGTGCCAGCAGCCTCGGACATGGGGCTTACGAGCAGTACTTC
CDR3: CASSLGHGAYEQYF

length: 15
V: TRBV7-2
J: TRBJ1-5
D: TRBD1
size: many
DNA: TGTGCCAGCAGCTTAGACGGACAGGTCAATCAGCCCCAGCATTTT
CDR3: CASSLDGQVNQPQHF

length: 18
V: TRBV28
J: TRBJ2-7
D: TRBD2
size: few
DNA: TGTGCCAGCAGTTTGGCCCGCGGGTGGCGGGAGGGTTCCTACGAGCAGTACTTC
CDR3: CASSLARGWREGSYEQYF

length: 15
V: TRBV7-3
J: TRBJ2-2
D: NA
size: NA
DNA: TGTGCCAGCAGCTTAAATGAGGGTTTCTCCGGGGAGCTGTTTTTT
CDR3: CASSLNEGFSGELFF

length: 13
V: TRBV6-5
J: TRBJ1-5
D: NA
size: few
DNA: TGTGCCAGCAGTTTTAATAGTCGTCAGCCCCAGCATTTT
CDR3: CASSFNSRQPQHF

length: 12
V: TRBV7-2
J: TRBJ2-7
D: NA
size: many
DNA: TGTGCCAGCAGCTCCTCGATGAACGAGCAGTACTTC
CDR3: CASSSSMNEQYF

length: 13
V: TRBV7-2
J: TRBJ1-2
D: NA
size: NA
DNA: TGTGCCAGCAGCGTCGGGGTCCTCTATGGCTACACCTTC
CDR3: CASSVGVLYGYTF

length: 15
V: TRBV5-1
J: TRBJ1-5
D: NA
size: NA
DNA: TGCGCCAGCAGCTCTCCGGACATTTCCAATCAGCCCCAGCATTTT
CDR3: CASSSPDISNQPQHF

length: 18
V: TRBV6-1
J: TRBJ2-2
D: TRBD1
size: NA
DNA: TGTGCCAGCAGCACATCACCCCGGACAGGAGCGAACACCGGGGAGCTGTTTTTT
CDR3: CASSTSPRTGANTGELFF

length: 15
V: TRBV9
J: TRBJ2-1
D: TRBD2
size: few
DNA: TGTGCCAGCAGCGTAGCTAGCGGGAGGAACAATGAGCAGTTCTTC
CDR3: CASSVASGRNNEQFF

length: 13
V: TRBV7-9
J: TRBJ2-1
D: NA
size: few
DNA: TGTGCCAGCAGCTATCGAGAGGTGGCTGAGCAGTTCTTC
CDR3: CASSYREVAEQFF

length: 15
V: TRBV6-2/TRBV6-3
J: TRBJ1-1
D: TRBD1
size: NA
DNA: TGTGCCAGCAGCTACTGGACAGGGAGCGACACTGAAGCTTTCTTT
CDR3: CASSYWTGSDTEAFF

length: 14
V: TRBV12-3/TRBV12-4
J: TRBJ2-7
D: NA
size: few
DNA: TGTGCCAGCAGTTTAGCTGGCGGGGAGGACGAGCAGTACTTC
CDR3: CASSLAGGEDEQYF

length: 14
V: TRBV28
J: TRBJ2-7
D: TRBD1
size: few
DNA: TGTGCCAGCAGTTTGAAAGGGGGCCCCTACGAGCAGTACTTC
CDR3: CASSLKGGPYEQYF

length: 16
V: TRBV4-1
J: TRBJ1-2
D: TRBD1
size: many
DNA: TGCGCCAGCAGCGACAAACAGGGGGCACGTAACTATGGCTACACCTTC
CDR3: CASSDKQGARNYGYTF

length: 12
V: TRBV7-8
J: TRBJ2-7
D: NA
size: many
DNA: TGTGCCAGCAGCCAGGGGGGGGACGAGCAGTACTTC
CDR3: CASSQGGDEQYF

length: 14
V: TRBV12-3/TRBV12-4
J: TRBJ2-3
D: TRBD1
size: once
DNA: TGTGCCAGCAGGGCGGGACAGGGTATGGATACGCAGTATTTT
CDR3: CASRAGQGMDTQYF

length: 15
V: TRBV7-2
J: TRBJ2-1
D: TRBD2
size: few
DNA: TGTGCCAGCAGCCACAGCGGGAGGTTTGGCAATGAGCAGTTCTTC
CDR3: CASSHSGRFGNEQFF

length: 14
V: TRBV7-2
J: TRBJ2-5
D: TRBD2
size: many
DNA: TGTGCCGTCGCTAGGGACTACCAAAAAGAGACCCAGTACTTC
CDR3: CAVARDYQKETQYF

length: 12
V: TRBV28
J: TRBJ2-7
D: NA
size: few
DNA: TGTGCCATCAGTTTAGGGGGTTACGAGCAGTACTTC
CDR3: CAISLGGYEQYF

length: 15
V: TRBV24-1
J: TRBJ2-1
D: TRBD2
size: NA
DNA: TGTGCCACCAGTGATTTGAGGGAGGGAAACAATGAGCAGTTCTTC
CDR3: CATSDLREGNNEQFF

length: 13
V: TRBV29-1
J: TRBJ2-7
D: TRBD1
size: NA
DNA: TGCAGCGTTGTGACAGGGGACTCCTACGAGCAGTACTTC
CDR3: CSVVTGDSYEQYF

length: 16
V: TRBV7-9
J: TRBJ2-1
D: NA
size: NA
DNA: TGTGCCAGCAGCTTGGAAAGCGAGTCCTCCTACAATGAGCAGTTCTTC
CDR3: CASSLESESSYNEQFF

length: 13
V: TRBV7-9
J: TRBJ1-1
D: NA
size: NA
DNA: TGTGCCAGCAGCATGGGGAAGAACACTGAAGCTTTCTTT
CDR3: CASSMGKNTEAFF

length: 13
V: TRBV7-8
J: TRBJ2-1
D: NA
size: many
DNA: TGTGCCAGCAGTCAGAGCTCCTACAATGAGCAGTTCTTC
CDR3: CASSQSSYNEQFF

length: 14
V: TRBV28
J: TRBJ1-1
D: NA
size: few
DNA: TGTGCCAGCAGTCTCCGACGGGCGAACACTGAAGCTTTCTTT
CDR3: CASSLRRANTEAFF

length: 13
V: TRBV5-4
J: TRBJ2-1
D: NA
size: NA
DNA: TGTGCCAGCAGCCTGGACCCGCACAATGAGCAGTTCTTC
CDR3: CASSLDPHNEQFF

length: 16
V: TRBV7-9
J: TRBJ2-1
D: TRBD2
size: NA
DNA: TGTGCCAGCAGCAAAGCCCGGGGGGACTCCTACAATGAGCAGTTCTTC
CDR3: CASSKARGDSYNEQFF

length: 13
V: TRBV6-2/TRBV6-3
J: TRBJ2-1
D: NA
size: many
DNA: TGTGCCAGCCTACAAGGGCCGAGGAATGAGCAGTTCTTC
CDR3: CASLQGPRNEQFF

length: 11
V: TRBV28
J: TRBJ2-5
D: NA
size: many
DNA: TGTGCCAGCAGTCTCCAAGAGACCCAGTACTTC
CDR3: CASSLQETQYF

length: 12
V: TRBV28
J: TRBJ1-2
D: NA
size: few
DNA: TGTGCCAGCAGCCCCACTAACTATGGCTACACCTTC
CDR3: CASSPTNYGYTF

length: 13
V: TRBV7-8
J: TRBJ2-3
D: NA
size: few
DNA: TGTGCCAGCAGCTTAGTTGACACAGATACGCAGTATTTT
CDR3: CASSLVDTDTQYF